A single sample gave rise to the 12 T cell receptor beta chains below, sequenced in a study of blood T cell repertoires in COVID-19. The method was immunoSEQ multiplex PCR; TCRdb's version includes in-frame clones alone and lacks a portion of them. The table lists 60,000 or so clones, around 65% of them singletons. The sequencing sample was made of PBMCs or T cells enriched from blood (not recorded which). The receptors were gathered from a woman aged 55-69 years who had been exposed to COVID-19.

There are a few counts of this clone. V gene TRBV4-3 combines with J gene TRBJ2-2, with 8 bases fitting TRBD2. The CDR3 consists of 15 residues. The V gene's germline CDR1 is LGHNA and CDR2 YSLEER. V gave up 4 bases and J gave up 7 bases; unmatched junction bases: 8. CDR3 DNA: TGCGCCAGCAGCCCCTTATCGGCGGGGGGCGGGGAGCTGTTTTTT. Encoded protein: CASSPLSAGGGELFF.

Written as DNA, the CDR3 is TGTGCCTGGCCCCGGTGGGTCCGAGGGACTGAAGCTTTCTTT. Translated, it gives CAWPRWVRGTEAFF. The chain uses TRBV30 and TRBJ1-1; no clear D gene. Germline CDR1 and CDR2: GTSNPN and SVGIG (reference sequence). Trimming stripped 5 bases from V and 5 bases from J, with 18 bases between. The length of the CDR3 is 14 residues. Supplemented by reference TRBV30 and TRBJ1-1, the full variable domain reads SQTIHQWPATLVQPVGSPLSLECTVEGTSNPNLYWYRQAAGRGLQLLFYSVGIGQISSEVPQNLSASRPQDRQFILSSKKLLLSDSGFYLCAWPRWVRGTEAFFGQGTRLTVV.

The chain combines TRBV9 with TRBJ1-3, with TRBD1 matching over 11 bases. The ends lost 0 bases at V and 4 bases at J; junction bases unmatched: 12. This CDR3 contains 19 residues. Germline CDR1 SGDLS, CDR2 YYNGEE. CDR3 sequence reads: CASSVEGIPGQGGGNTIYF. The CDR3 DNA is TGTGCCAGCAGCGTAGAAGGGATTCCGGGACAGGGGGGAGGAAACACCATATATTTT. Full variable domain (remainder filled in from reference TRBV9 and TRBJ1-3): DSGVTQTPKHLITATGQRVTLRCSPRSGDLSVYWYQQSLDQGLQFLIQYYNGEERAKGNILERFSAQQFPDLHSELNLSSLELGDSALYFCASSVEGIPGQGGGNTIYFGEGSWLTVV.

This clone has only one observation. This chain uses TRBV7-9 with TRBJ2-2, with TRBD2 matching 7 bases. The CDR3 consists of 16 residues. The germline V gene encodes CDR1 SEHNR and CDR2 FQNEAQ (reference sequence). Losses at the gene ends were 6 bases for V and 0 bases for J; bases not matched to a gene: 7. CDR3 region: CASRPRLAANTGELFF. As DNA, the CDR3 is TGTGCCAGCAGACCAAGACTAGCCGCGAACACCGGGGAGCTGTTTTTT.

In its sample, this clone was seen a few times. The chain recombines TRBV25-1 with TRBJ2-3; D uncertain. This CDR3 comprises 12 residues. Germline V gene lookup returns CDR1 MGHDK and CDR2 SYGVNS. Trimming pared 4 bases from V and 4 bases from J, leaving 6 bases between. CDR3 in DNA: TGTGCCAGCAGTGTTACAGCAGATACGCAGTATTTT. It yields the protein CASSVTADTQYF.

This clone showed up many times. The CDR3 here is CASSNGQGGTYEQYF. CDR3 in DNA: TGTGCCAGCAGCAACGGACAGGGAGGTACCTACGAGCAGTACTTC. This chain uses TRBV21-1 with TRBJ2-7; the D call TRBD1 from the table was never checked on the DNA. TRBV21-1 is tagged as a pseudogene. There are 15 residues in the CDR3.

V gene TRBV29-1 combines with J gene TRBJ2-7; tentatively, D is TRBD1 (6 bases). V was cut by 5 bases and J by 4 bases, with 15 bases left in between. Germline assignment: CDR1 SQVTM and CDR2 ANQGSEA. This CDR3 comprises 13 residues. CDR3 residues: CSVRQGKGYEQYF. The DNA for the CDR3 is TGCAGCGTTAGGCAGGGGAAAGGATACGAGCAGTACTTC.

The chain combines TRBV4-1 with TRBJ2-1; 9 bases map to TRBD2. V was clipped by 1 base and J by 5 bases; unmatched bases: 15. CDR1 is MGHRA, CDR2 YSYEKL, per germline. This CDR3 contains 19 residues. CDR3 bases: TGCGCCAGCAGCCAAGGCAGTTGGCGGGAGGGCCCTATCGACAATGAGCAGTTCTTC. Translation gives CASSQGSWREGPIDNEQFF.

The chain uses TRBV5-1 and TRBJ1-6; 11 positions agree with TRBD1. Germline CDR1 is SGHRS and CDR2 is YFSETQ. Losses at the gene ends were 4 bases for V and 9 bases for J; bases not matched to a gene: 18. CDR3 length: 19 amino acids. CDR3 in DNA: TGCGCCAGCAGCGCTACAGGGCTCCGGGACAGGGGGTCGGGTTCACCCCTCCACTTT. Protein: CASSATGLRDRGSGSPLHF.

This rearrangement joins TRBV27 to TRBJ2-1; 9 bases are shared with TRBD2. The trim removed 2 bases at V and 4 bases at J, leaving 9 bases unmatched. Looked up from germline, CDR1 is MNHEY and CDR2 is SMNVEV (reference sequence). The CDR3 sequence is 17 residues long. The CDR3 DNA follows: TGTGCCAGCAGTTTAAGGGCGGGAGGGCCGAATTACAATGAGCAGTTCTTC. Translated, it gives CASSLRAGGPNYNEQFF.

This clone was observed a single time. The chain employs TRBV5-6 and TRBJ2-5, with 7 bases matching TRBD1. The CDR3 spans 14 residues. The germline CDR1 and CDR2 sequences are SGHDT and YYEEEE. With 2 bases clipped from V and 7 bases from J, the junction kept 8 bases outside the gene matches. The CDR3 DNA is TGTGCCAGCAGCTTTTGGGACAGATCAGGGACCCAGTACTTC. This translates into CASSFWDRSGTQYF. The full variable domain, rest sourced from reference TRBV5-6 and TRBJ2-5, is DAGVTQSPTHLIKTRGQQVTLRCSPKSGHDTVSWYQQALGQGPQFIFQYYEEEERQRGNFPDRFSGHQFPNYSSELNVNALLLGDSALYLCASSFWDRSGTQYFGPGTRLLVL.

This clone came up once. The chain links TRBV28 to TRBJ2-7; 12 nucleotides agree with TRBD1. CDR3 length equals 15 residues. V gave up 5 bases and J gave up 4 bases; unmatched junction bases: 6. In germline, CDR1 is MDHEN, CDR2 SYDVKM. CDR3 protein: CASSDRDRGLYEQYF. CDR3 nucleotide sequence: TGTGCCAGCAGTGACCGGGACAGGGGGCTTTACGAGCAGTACTTC.